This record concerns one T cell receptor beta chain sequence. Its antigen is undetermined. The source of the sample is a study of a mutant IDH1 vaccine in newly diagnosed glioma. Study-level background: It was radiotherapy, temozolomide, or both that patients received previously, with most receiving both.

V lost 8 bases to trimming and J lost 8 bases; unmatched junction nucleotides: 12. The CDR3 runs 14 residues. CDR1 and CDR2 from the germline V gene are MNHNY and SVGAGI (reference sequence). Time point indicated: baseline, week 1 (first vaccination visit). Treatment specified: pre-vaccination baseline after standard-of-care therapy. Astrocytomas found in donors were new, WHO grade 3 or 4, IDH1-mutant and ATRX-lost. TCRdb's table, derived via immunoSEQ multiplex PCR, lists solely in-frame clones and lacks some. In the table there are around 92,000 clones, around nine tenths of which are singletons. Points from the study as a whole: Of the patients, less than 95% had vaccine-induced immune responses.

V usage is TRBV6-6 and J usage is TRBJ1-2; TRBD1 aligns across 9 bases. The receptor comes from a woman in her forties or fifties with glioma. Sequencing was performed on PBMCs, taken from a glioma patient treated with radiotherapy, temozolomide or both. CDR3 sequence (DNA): TGTGCCAGCTCGGACAGGGGTCGGTTAAGGGGCTACACCTTC. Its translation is CASSDRGRLRGYTF.